These T cell receptor beta chains were read from a single sample in a study of beta chain features in type 1 diabetes. Profiling relied on immunoSEQ multiplex PCR, and the TCRdb table lists in-frame clones only, not all of them. The table shows over 40,000 clones, with under 65% occurring only once. The sample consisted of Tregs from blood. These receptors originate from a woman aged 18-30 years in good health. The CDR3 runs from the conserved cysteine through the conserved F or W.

TRBV4-3	TRBJ2-1	CASSQDMAGVSVSEQFF
TRBV11-1	TRBJ2-1	CASSATAGAPYNEQFF
TRBV7-2	TRBJ2-3	CASSLRRRARTDTQYF
TRBV10-1	TRBJ2-2	CASTERGNLHNTGELFF
TRBV10-3	TRBJ1-2	CAIRGAGERDGYTF
TRBV7-2	.	CASSPDTLVNEQYF
TRBV28	TRBJ1-5	CASSLFSPSEPQHF
TRBV5-1	TRBJ1-4	CASSLGDRGSLREKLFF
TRBV5-3	TRBJ2-1	CARRSDGRLYNEQFF
TRBV6-1	TRBJ1-1	CASSEISHRVVLAFF
TRBV28	TRBJ1-2	CASSNPGETNYGYTF
TRBV5-6	TRBJ1-1	CASSRTGLLNTEAFF
TRBV29-1	TRBJ1-1	CSVERAALAFF
TRBV7-2	TRBJ1-4	CASSSRRDLGEKLFF
TRBV7-2	TRBJ1-5	CASSLEGLGNQPQHF
TRBV28	TRBJ2-7	CASSFWGTSVASSYEQYF
TRBV5-6	TRBJ2-7	CASTGGSIYEQYF
TRBV10-3	TRBJ1-2	CAISPGTGRYGYTF
TRBV29-1	TRBJ2-5	CSVASGKETQYF
TRBV18	TRBJ2-1	CASSPKKTSSYNEQFF
TRBV4-1	TRBJ1-2	CASSQSPTSSRGSDGYTF
TRBV27	TRBJ1-5	CASSQEFNQPQHF
TRBV30	TRBJ2-4	CAWTPGDRLKNIQYF
TRBV7-9	TRBJ2-1	CASSLNPGQANNEQFF
TRBV27	TRBJ2-1	CASSLMVAGDNEQFF
TRBV9	TRBJ1-5	CASSTTTGAANQPQHF
TRBV6-1	TRBJ1-4	CASSDWDRDEKLFF
TRBV6-1	TRBJ2-1	CASSEATGSYNEQFF
TRBV30	TRBJ1-1	CAWNGMTARMNTEAFF
TRBV7-9	TRBJ2-7	CASSRGTSGRYEQYF
TRBV19	TRBJ2-5	CASSMAIQETQYF
TRBV7-2	TRBJ2-5	CASSIQETQYF
TRBV7-2	TRBJ1-1	CASSPGQGARTEAFF
TRBV19	TRBJ2-3	CASSPGLAGALITSTDTQYF
TRBV6-1	TRBJ2-2	CASGTGRTGELFF
TRBV7-2	TRBJ2-3	CASSLASGVTDTQYF
TRBV7-2	TRBJ2-3	CASSPTGQGTDTQYF
TRBV7-9	TRBJ1-1	CASSLIAGALLAEAFF
TRBV9	TRBJ2-3	CASSVGASGGTDTQYF
TRBV18	TRBJ2-7	CASSTVGTSTNYEQYF
TRBV5-1	TRBJ2-1	CASSFTVRGYYNEQFF
TRBV6-1	TRBJ2-1	CASSEHPAKVSGRAGEQFF
TRBV6-5	TRBJ2-7	CASSYGRASSFPYF
TRBV27	TRBJ2-4	CASATGGSAKNIQYF
TRBV10-2	TRBJ1-1	CASSGGQGAGTEAFF
TRBV30	TRBJ2-5	CAWSRYQETQYF
TRBV28	TRBJ2-1	CASSFSFSLQGNEQFF
TRBV10-3	TRBJ1-6	CAISVAGGSPLHF